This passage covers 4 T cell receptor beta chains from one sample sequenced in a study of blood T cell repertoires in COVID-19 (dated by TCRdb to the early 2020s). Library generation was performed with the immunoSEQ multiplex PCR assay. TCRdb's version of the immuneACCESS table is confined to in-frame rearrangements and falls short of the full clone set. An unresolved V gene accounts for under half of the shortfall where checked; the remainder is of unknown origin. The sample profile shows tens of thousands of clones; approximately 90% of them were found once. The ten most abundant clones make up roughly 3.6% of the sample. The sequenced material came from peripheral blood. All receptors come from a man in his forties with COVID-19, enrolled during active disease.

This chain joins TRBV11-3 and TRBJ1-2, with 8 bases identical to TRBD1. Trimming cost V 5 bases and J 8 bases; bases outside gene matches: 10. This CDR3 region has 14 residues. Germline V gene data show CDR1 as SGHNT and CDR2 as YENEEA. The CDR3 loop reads CASSPRTGLGGYTF. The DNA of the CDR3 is TGTGCCAGCAGCCCCCGGACAGGGTTGGGCGGCTACACCTTC.

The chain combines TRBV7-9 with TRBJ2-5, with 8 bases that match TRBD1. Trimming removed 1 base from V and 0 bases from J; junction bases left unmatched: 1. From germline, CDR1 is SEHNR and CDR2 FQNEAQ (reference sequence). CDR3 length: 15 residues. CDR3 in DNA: TGTGCCAGCAGCTTAGGACAGGGGTACCAAGAGACCCAGTACTTC. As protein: CASSLGQGYQETQYF.

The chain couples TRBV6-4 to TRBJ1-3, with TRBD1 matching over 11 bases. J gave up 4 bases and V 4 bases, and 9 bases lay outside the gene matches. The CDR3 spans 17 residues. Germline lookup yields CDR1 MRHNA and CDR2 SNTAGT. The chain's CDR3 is CASSVAGQGGRGNTIYF. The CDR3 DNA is TGTGCCAGCAGTGTCGCGGGACAGGGGGGGAGAGGAAACACCATATATTTT.

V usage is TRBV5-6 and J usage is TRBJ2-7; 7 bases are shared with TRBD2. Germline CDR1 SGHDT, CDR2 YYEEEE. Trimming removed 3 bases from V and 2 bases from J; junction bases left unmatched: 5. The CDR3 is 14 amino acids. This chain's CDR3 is CASSSGLLAYEQYF. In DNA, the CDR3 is TGTGCCAGCAGCTCGGGACTACTAGCCTACGAGCAGTACTTC.